A single sample is the source of the 14 T cell receptor beta chains below, sequenced in a study of spatial heterogeneity in lung cancer (dated by TCRdb to about 2019). The antigens for these receptors are not known. Receptors were amplified or captured by 5' RACE. The sample was run on a NextSeq 500. The public reads were quality trimmed at Q25 with fastp and then assembled into clones with MiXCR by TCRdb, keeping productive beta chains. Here each entry gathers all rows of one CDR3 protein and keeps the most common genes and DNA. For this sample there are some 10,000 distinct CDR3 sequences; about 5% appear just once. The ten largest account for about an eighth of the sample. What the time point label conveys for this sample: sample taken at primary tumor resection. Results the study describes overall, beyond this receptor: A correlation was observed between the number of expanded intratumoral alpha and beta TCRs and the tumor nonsynonymous mutation count.

The sample was lung tumor tissue, taken at surgery. These receptors originate from a male donor with early-stage non-small cell lung cancer.

This clonotype occurred many times. Being off target in a library aimed at alpha chains, this beta chain has a size of little meaning. The chain has TRBV20-1 and TRBJ2-3; tentative D call: TRBD1 (6 bases). Germline loops: CDR1 DFQATT, CDR2 SNEGSKA (reference sequence). The CDR3 runs 15 residues. V lost 3 bases and J lost 0, with 13 bases in between. CDR3 bases: TGCAGTGCTAGTAAAGAAGGGACAAGCACAGATACGCAGTATTTT. It encodes CSASKEGTSTDTQYF.

Comments on this clonotype: The library was built for alpha chains, so this beta chain is an off-target read and its size means little. This chain connects TRBV24-1 to TRBJ2-1, with 9 bases identical to TRBD1. V lost 5 bases and J lost 7; bases outside the gene matches: 11. Looked up from germline, CDR1 is KGHDR and CDR2 is SFDVKD. This CDR3 is built from 16 residues. The CDR3 reads CATSARKGTGLNEQFF. CDR3 DNA sequence: TGTGCCACCAGTGCAAGAAAGGGGACAGGGTTAAATGAGCAGTTCTTC.

This clonotype was seen at least ten times. This beta chain is a stray read from a library made for alpha chains; its abundance is not meaningful. CDR3 coding DNA: TGTGCCAGCTCGAAAGGAAAAGATCAGCCCCAGCATTTT. Protein product: CASSKGKDQPQHF. This sequence joins TRBV18 and TRBJ1-5; D uncertain. Trimming cost V 6 bases and J 5 bases, with 11 bases left between them. The length of the CDR3 is 13 residues. Germline values: CDR1 KGHSH, CDR2 LQKENI.

This clonotype was picked up many times. This beta chain is a stray read from a library made for alpha chains; its abundance is not meaningful. The J gene is TRBJ1-1, the V gene TRBV29-1; perhaps TRBD1 as D (5 bases). The CDR3 length is 13 residues. Germline CDR1 and CDR2: SQVTM and ANQGSEA. The ends were cut back, 6 bases at V and 3 bases at J, with 14 bases in the middle. This CDR3 is CSVRGPGDTEAFF. For the CDR3, the DNA is TGCAGCGTGAGGGGCCCCGGCGACACTGAAGCTTTCTTT.

Many counts were recorded for this clonotype. With the library built for alpha chains, this beta chain is off target and its frequency is not meaningful. This sequence joins TRBV20-1 and TRBJ2-1, with TRBD2 matching 10 bases. The trim removed 1 base at V and 7 bases at J, leaving 4 bases unmatched. Looked up from germline, CDR1 is DFQATT and CDR2 is SNEGSKA (reference sequence). The CDR3 is made up of 14 amino acids. CDR3 DNA: TGCAGTGCTAGAGCCAGCGGGGGGGAGAATGAGCAGTTCTTC. Protein: CSARASGGENEQFF.

This clonotype has ten or more counts. This beta chain represents an off-target read in a library built for alpha chains; its size is of limited meaning. The V gene is TRBV20-1, the J gene TRBJ1-5, with a possible D match to TRBD1 (6 bases). Germline V gene lookup returns CDR1 DFQATT and CDR2 SNEGSKA (reference sequence). Trimming cost V 1 base and J 14 bases, with 15 bases left between them. The CDR3 length is 12 residues. The CDR3 DNA sequence: TGCAGTGCTAGAGGTGAAGGGGGGCCGAAGCATTTT. This gives the protein CSARGEGGPKHF.

This clonotype was counted a few times. Little can be read into the size of this beta chain, an off-target read in a library designed for alpha chains. The chain couples TRBV27 to TRBJ1-5, with TRBD1 identical over 9 bases. Losses at the gene ends were 5 bases for V and 7 bases for J; bases not matched to a gene: 12. The germline gives CDR1 MNHEY, CDR2 SMNVEV (reference sequence). The CDR3 has 16 amino acids. In DNA, the CDR3 is TGTGCCAGCAGTCGACGTACAGGGGGCGCAGGACAGCCCCAGCATTTT. Protein product: CASSRRTGGAGQPQHF.

This clonotype was detected ten times or more. This beta chain is a stray sequence in a library constructed for alpha chains; its clone size is not meaningful. The V and J genes are TRBV29-1 and TRBJ2-5, with D possibly TRBD1 on 5 matching bases. CDR3 length: 13 residues. V lost 3 bases, J lost 4 bases, and 12 bases lay in between. Germline CDR1 and CDR2: SQVTM and ANQGSEA. CDR3 nucleotide sequence: TGCAGCGTTGAGTTGGACACCAGAGAGACCCAGTACTTC. Amino acids: CSVELDTRETQYF.

This clonotype qualifies as medium-sized. This beta chain slipped into a library made for alpha chains as a stray read, so its size is not meaningful. Here the CDR3 reads CSVRTGYNEQFF. The CDR3 DNA reads TGCAGCGTCAGGACAGGCTACAATGAGCAGTTCTTC. This chain connects TRBV29-1 to TRBJ2-1; TRBD1 matches at 7 bases. CDR1 and CDR2 (germline): SQVTM, ANQGSEA. The CDR3 consists of 12 residues. Germline trimming cut 6 bases from V and 3 bases from J; bases unmatched to any gene: 2.

This clonotype was observed at least ten times. For a library built for alpha chains, this beta chain is a stray read; little rests on its size. CDR3 loop: CASSLRQFNQPQHF. CDR3 sequence (DNA): TGTGCCAGCAGCTTGCGCCAGTTCAATCAGCCCCAGCATTTT. The chain links TRBV7-8 to TRBJ1-5; D unclear. The germline gives CDR1 SGHVS, CDR2 FQNEAQ. The CDR3 runs 14 residues. Deletions cut 3 bases from V and 3 bases from J, with 9 bases between.

This clonotype is medium-sized in the sample. As an off-target read in a library built for alpha chains, this beta chain has a frequency of little significance. The chain couples TRBV2 to TRBJ1-1, with 7 nucleotides matching TRBD1. V lost 10 bases and J lost 6; bases outside the gene matches: 8. The CDR3 extends over 12 amino acids. Looked up from germline, CDR1 is SNHLY and CDR2 is FYNNEI. CDR3 nucleotides: TGTGCCACCAAGACAGGGATGGCTGAAGCTTTCTTT. Translation: CATKTGMAEAFF.

As regards this clonotype: For a library built for alpha chains, this beta chain is a stray read; little rests on its size. The J gene is TRBJ2-1, the V gene TRBV20-1; D possibly corresponds to TRBD1 (6 bases). Germline V gene sequence: CDR1 DFQATT, CDR2 SNEGSKA (reference sequence). This CDR3 spans 15 amino acids. Trimming stripped 0 bases from V and 5 bases from J, with 14 bases between. This CDR3 reads CSARDGGSIHNEQFF. CDR3 nucleotide sequence: TGCAGTGCTAGAGATGGGGGCAGCATCCACAATGAGCAGTTCTTC.

Ten or more counts support this clonotype. This beta chain appears as a stray read in a library generated for alpha chains; its size is not informative. The V and J genes are TRBV24-1 and TRBJ1-4; D is ambiguous. Deletions cut 5 bases from V and 3 bases from J, with 9 bases between. This CDR3 comprises 14 residues. Germline CDR1 is KGHDR and CDR2 is SFDVKD. Here the CDR3 reads CATSVRRPNEKLFF. CDR3 sequence (DNA): TGTGCCACCAGTGTGAGACGACCTAATGAAAAACTGTTTTTT.

This clonotype ranks as medium-sized. This beta chain is an off-target read within a library intended for alpha chains, so its frequency means little. This chain connects TRBV29-1 to TRBJ2-2; 13 bases align to TRBD2. CDR1 SQVTM and CDR2 ANQGSEA come from the germline V gene. V lost 6 bases to trimming and J lost 2 bases; unmatched junction nucleotides: 6. The CDR3 has 16 amino acids. The CDR3 nucleotides are TGCAGCGTCTCGACTAGCGGGGGGCGAAACACCGGGGAGCTGTTTTTT. Protein: CSVSTSGGRNTGELFF.